This T cell receptor beta chain was sequenced during a study of CD8 T cells in Susac syndrome. A quantity of about 0.45 to 1 ug RNA underwent reverse transcription using random hexamers. TCRdb used MiXCR to reprocess the immunoSEQ multiplex PCR reads, holding one entry per CDR3 protein. The sample holds approximately 130,000 distinct CDR3 sequences, 90% to 95% seen once. This TCR came from a human donor with multiple sclerosis. Sequenced sample: CD8+ T cells from PBMCs.

Here the CDR3 reads CAGRGAGELFF. DNA for the CDR3: TGTGCCGGAAGGGGCGCCGGGGAGCTGTTTTTT. This sequence joins TRBV12-3 or TRBV12-4 and TRBJ2-2; weak D call: TRBD1 (5 bases). The CDR3 length is 11 residues. The germline V and J ends were trimmed by 11 bases and 6 bases, with 10 bases remaining between them.